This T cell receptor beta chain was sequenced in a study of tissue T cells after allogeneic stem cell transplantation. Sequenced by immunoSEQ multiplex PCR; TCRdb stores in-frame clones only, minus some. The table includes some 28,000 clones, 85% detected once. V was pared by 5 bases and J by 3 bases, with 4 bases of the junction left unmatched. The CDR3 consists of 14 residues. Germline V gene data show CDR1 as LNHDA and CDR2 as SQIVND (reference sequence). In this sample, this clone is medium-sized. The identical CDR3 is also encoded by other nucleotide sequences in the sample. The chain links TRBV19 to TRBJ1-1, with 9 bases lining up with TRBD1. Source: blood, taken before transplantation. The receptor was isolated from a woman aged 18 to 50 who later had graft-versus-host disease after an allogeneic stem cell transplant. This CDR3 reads CASSPGQGYTEAFF. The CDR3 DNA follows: TGTGCCAGTAGTCCCGGACAGGGGTACACTGAAGCTTTCTTT.